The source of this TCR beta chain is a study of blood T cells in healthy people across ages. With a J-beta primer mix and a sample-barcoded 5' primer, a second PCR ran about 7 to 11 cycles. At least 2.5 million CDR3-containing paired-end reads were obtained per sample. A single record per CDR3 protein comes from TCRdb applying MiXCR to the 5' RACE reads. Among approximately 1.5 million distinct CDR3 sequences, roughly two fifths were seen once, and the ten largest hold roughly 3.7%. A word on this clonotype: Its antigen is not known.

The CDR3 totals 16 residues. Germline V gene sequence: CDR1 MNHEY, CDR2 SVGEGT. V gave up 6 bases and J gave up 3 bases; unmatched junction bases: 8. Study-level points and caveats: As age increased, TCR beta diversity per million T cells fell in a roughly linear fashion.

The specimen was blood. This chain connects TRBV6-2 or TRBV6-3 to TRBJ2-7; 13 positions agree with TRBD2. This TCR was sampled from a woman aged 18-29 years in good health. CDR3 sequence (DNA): TGTGCCAGCAGCACCCGTACTAGCGGGAGGGACTACGAGCAGTACTTC. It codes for CASSTRTSGRDYEQYF.